This section outlines one T cell receptor (beta chain) sequence together with its context. Measured with immunoSEQ multiplex PCR; TCRdb has only the in-frame clones, and not every one. The table records around 190,000 clones, about 90% of them present only once. CDR3 length: 15 amino acids. Germline CDR1 reads KGHDR; CDR2 reads SFDVKD. The V gene end was trimmed by 4 bases and the J gene end by 5 bases; junction bases not matched to a gene: 7. The sample belongs to a study of control samples from healthy donors and cancer patients. The specimen was blood. This TCR came from a woman aged 45-65 years in good health. The chain recombines TRBV24-1 with TRBJ2-5, with 9 bases identical to TRBD2. The CDR3 sequence is CATSETSGWGETQYF. The DNA of the CDR3 is TGTGCCACCAGTGAGACTAGCGGTTGGGGGGAGACCCAGTACTTC.